The 18 T cell receptor beta chains below were found in one sample sequenced in a study of shared clonotypes between healthy human individuals. Produced via immunoSEQ multiplex PCR; TCRdb's table is partial and in-frame only. The sample has roughly 570,000 clones; 95% to 98% are singletons. Terminally differentiated effector memory CD45RA+ cells were excluded by CCR7 positive selection of CD45RO-negative cells. Material for sequencing was naive CD8+ T cells sorted from blood. These receptors all come from a man younger than 40 in good health.

V usage is TRBV7-9 and J usage is TRBJ2-5, with D uncertain. The V gene's germline CDR1 is SEHNR and CDR2 FQNEAQ (reference sequence). The V and J ends lost 0 bases and 5 bases respectively, with 13 bases between them. This CDR3 contains 15 residues. CDR3 nucleotide sequence: TGTGCCAGCAGCTTAGCGAGAGGCACCTGGGAGACCCAGTACTTC. This sequence encodes CASSLARGTWETQYF.

This chain connects TRBV7-4 to TRBJ2-5; TRBD2 matches at 16 bases. The CDR3 loop spans 19 amino acids. J lost 5 bases, V lost 4 bases, and 13 bases had no gene match. Germline V CDR1 and CDR2: SGHVT, SQSDAQ. Here the CDR3 DNA reads TGTGCCAGCAGCTCAGGGACTAGCGGGAGGGCCTTCAGCCGGGAGACCCAGTACTTC. It yields the protein CASSSGTSGRAFSRETQYF. The full variable domain, with the rest looked up from reference TRBV7-4 and TRBJ2-5, is GAGVSQSPRYKVAKRGRDVALRCDSISGHVTLYWYRQTLGQGSEVLTYSQSDAQRDKSGRPSGRFSAERPERSVSTLKIQRTEQGDSAVYLCASSSGTSGRAFSRETQYFGPGTRLLVL.

In this sample, this clone turned up once. CDR3 protein: CASSLGTANQPQHF. The CDR3 bases are TGTGCCAGCAGCCTTGGGACAGCTAATCAGCCCCAGCATTTT. The chain links TRBV5-5 to TRBJ1-5; 7 bases line up with TRBD1. Trimming at V came to 4 bases and at J to 4 bases, leaving 5 bases not matched to a gene. The CDR3 has 14 amino acids. Germline V gives CDR1 SGHKS, CDR2 YYEKEE (reference sequence).

V gene TRBV9 combines with J gene TRBJ2-3, with 11 bases that match TRBD2. The CDR3 sequence is 18 residues long. The ends lost 4 bases at V and 0 bases at J; junction bases unmatched: 10. From germline, CDR1 is SGDLS and CDR2 YYNGEE. CDR3 sequence reads: CASSKTPLAGGSTDTQYF. As DNA, the CDR3 is TGTGCCAGCAGCAAAACCCCTCTAGCGGGGGGAAGCACAGATACGCAGTATTTT.

V and J are TRBV27 and TRBJ2-3; possible D gene TRBD1, 6 bases. This CDR3 spans 18 amino acids. Per germline, CDR1 MNHEY and CDR2 SMNVEV (reference sequence). V was shortened by 2 bases and J by 1 base, with 19 bases between the two germline ends. Here the CDR3 DNA reads TGTGCCAGCAGTTTAAGGTCCGAGGGCAGGGGACGCACAGATACGCAGTATTTT. It specifies CASSLRSEGRGRTDTQYF.

V and J are TRBV5-1 and TRBJ2-1; TRBD1 matches 8 bases. J lost 1 base, V lost 3 bases, and 18 bases had no gene match. Germline V CDR1 and CDR2: SGHRS, YFSETQ. The CDR3 totals 20 residues. The CDR3 coding sequence is TGCGCCAGCAGCTGGACCAGTTCCGCCACTAACAGGGGGTCCTACAATGAGCAGTTCTTC. Its protein is CASSWTSSATNRGSYNEQFF.

The chain carries TRBV13 and TRBJ2-3; 10 nucleotides match TRBD2. V lost 3 bases, J lost 6 bases, and 3 bases stayed unmatched. The CDR3 contains 14 residues. CDR1 and CDR2 from the germline V gene are PRHDT and FYEKMQ (reference sequence). The CDR3 DNA reads as TGTGCCAGCAGCTTCGGACTAGCGGTGGATACGCAGTATTTT. Protein: CASSFGLAVDTQYF.

As to this clone: The identical CDR3 is also encoded by other nucleotide sequences in the sample. This CDR3 reads CASSQGNNEQFF. In DNA form, the CDR3 reads TGCGCCAGCAGCCAAGGGAACAATGAGCAGTTCTTC. V gene TRBV4-1 combines with J gene TRBJ2-1; D unresolved. Germline values: CDR1 MGHRA, CDR2 YSYEKL. This CDR3 comprises 12 residues. With 1 base removed from V and 5 bases from J, the gap between germline ends came to 3 bases.

Worth noting for this clone: Within the sample, other DNA sequences also encode this same CDR3. The rearrangement links TRBV29-1 to TRBJ2-3; maybe TRBD2 (6 bases). The CDR3 length is 12 residues. Germline CDR1 and CDR2: SQVTM and ANQGSEA. The germline V and J ends were trimmed by 3 bases and 4 bases, with 8 bases remaining between them. This chain's CDR3 is CSVEGGSDTQYF. The CDR3 coding sequence is TGCAGCGTTGAGGGGGGATCAGATACGCAGTATTTT.

This chain joins TRBV15 and TRBJ2-7; D call uncertain. Germline CDR1 and CDR2: LNHNV and YYDKDF (reference sequence). Between the trimmed V and J ends, which lost 3 bases and 2 bases, there was a span of 8 bases. The CDR3 runs 13 residues. The CDR3 DNA reads TGTGCCACCAGCAGTCGGACCCCCTACGAGCAGTACTTC. Protein: CATSSRTPYEQYF.

The chain is built from TRBV5-1 and TRBJ2-7; 7 nucleotides agree with TRBD2. The germline V gene encodes CDR1 SGHRS and CDR2 YFSETQ. Losses at the gene ends were 0 bases for V and 2 bases for J; bases not matched to a gene: 5. The length of the CDR3 is 15 residues. In DNA form, the CDR3 reads TGCGCCAGCAGCTTGGAGTGGGCGGGGGCCTACGAGCAGTACTTC. Translating it yields CASSLEWAGAYEQYF.

The V and J genes are TRBV9 and TRBJ1-5, with D maybe TRBD1 (6 bases). Trimming took 4 bases from V and 5 from J, leaving 22 bases between them. This CDR3 is built from 17 residues. Germline V gene data show CDR1 as SGDLS and CDR2 as YYNGEE. The CDR3 here is CASSQQLQGSLDQPQHF. CDR3 DNA: TGTGCCAGCAGCCAGCAGCTACAGGGTTCTTTAGATCAGCCCCAGCATTTT.

V gene TRBV7-9 combines with J gene TRBJ1-1; D is unresolved. Germline V lookup: CDR1 SEHNR, CDR2 FQNEAQ (reference sequence). With 1 base removed from V and 3 bases from J, the gap between germline ends came to 3 bases. This CDR3 has 12 residues. Here the CDR3 reads CASSLEHTEAFF. The DNA of the CDR3 is TGTGCCAGCAGCTTAGAACACACTGAAGCTTTCTTT.

The rearrangement links TRBV5-1 to TRBJ2-5; 9 bases map to TRBD1. Per germline, CDR1 SGHRS and CDR2 YFSETQ. The CDR3 covers 18 residues. Trimming removed 2 bases from V and 5 bases from J; junction bases left unmatched: 16. CDR3 in DNA: TGCGCCAGCAGCTTTCTAGTTAGCGGACAGGGGTTAAGGGAGACCCAGTACTTC. Protein sequence: CASSFLVSGQGLRETQYF.

The chain joins TRBV28 to TRBJ2-1, with TRBD2 matching over 10 bases. The V segment lost 5 bases and the J segment 2 bases; nucleotides outside the gene matches: 9. From germline, CDR1 is MDHEN and CDR2 SYDVKM. This CDR3 spans 17 amino acids. The CDR3 here is CASSPSGSGRAYNEQFF. DNA of the CDR3: TGTGCCAGCAGTCCATCGGGGAGCGGGAGGGCCTACAATGAGCAGTTCTTC.

The rearrangement uses TRBV27 and TRBJ2-7; D uncertain. From germline, CDR1 is MNHEY and CDR2 SMNVEV (reference sequence). Between the trimmed V and J ends, which lost 5 bases and 0 bases, there was a span of 8 bases. The CDR3 runs 13 residues. The CDR3 here is CASSHQSSYEQYF. The CDR3 nucleotides read TGTGCCAGCAGTCACCAGAGCTCCTACGAGCAGTACTTC.

The J gene is TRBJ2-3, the V gene TRBV9; perhaps TRBD2 as D (5 bases). This CDR3 has 14 amino acids. The V gene lost 1 base and the J gene lost 6 bases, with 12 bases spanning the gap. Looked up from germline, CDR1 is SGDLS and CDR2 is YYNGEE. As DNA, the CDR3 is TGTGCCAGCAGCGTATCGGGAAGGTCTGATACGCAGTATTTT. Translation: CASSVSGRSDTQYF.

The chain joins TRBV28 to TRBJ1-5; no reliable D call. Germline-derived CDR1 and CDR2 are MDHEN and SYDVKM. CDR3 size: 17 residues. V dropped 4 bases and J dropped 11 bases, with 27 bases sitting between them. The CDR3 region has the DNA TGTGCCAGCAGTTCCAAAATACTACGGACGGACCTAGGAGCCCAGCATTTT. It encodes CASSSKILRTDLGAQHF.